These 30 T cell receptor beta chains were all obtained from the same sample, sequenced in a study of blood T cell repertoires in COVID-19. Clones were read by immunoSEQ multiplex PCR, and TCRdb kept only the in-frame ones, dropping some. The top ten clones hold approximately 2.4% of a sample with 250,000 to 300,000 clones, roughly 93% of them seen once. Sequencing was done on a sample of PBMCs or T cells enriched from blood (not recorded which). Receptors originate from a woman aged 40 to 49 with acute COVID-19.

The CDR3 here is CASSIDRVNEQFF. In DNA, the CDR3 is TGTGCCAGTAGTATAGATCGGGTAAATGAGCAGTTCTTC. The chain is built from TRBV19 and TRBJ2-1; D unclear. V was trimmed by 0 bases and J by 7 bases, leaving 7 bases between them. Germline CDR1 LNHDA, CDR2 SQIVND (reference sequence). This CDR3 has 13 residues. Looking up the rest from reference TRBV19 and TRBJ2-1 gives the full variable domain: DGGITQSPKYLFRKEGQNVTLSCEQNLNHDAMYWYRQDPGQGLRLIYYSQIVNDFQKGDIAEGYSVSREKKESFPLTVTSAQKNPTAFYLCASSIDRVNEQFFGPGTRLTVL.

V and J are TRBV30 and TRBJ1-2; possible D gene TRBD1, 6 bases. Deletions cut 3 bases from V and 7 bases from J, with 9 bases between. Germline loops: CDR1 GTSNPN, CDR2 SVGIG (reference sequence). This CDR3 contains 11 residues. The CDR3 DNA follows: TGTGCCTGGAGATCAGGGGTTGGCTACACCTTC. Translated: CAWRSGVGYTF.

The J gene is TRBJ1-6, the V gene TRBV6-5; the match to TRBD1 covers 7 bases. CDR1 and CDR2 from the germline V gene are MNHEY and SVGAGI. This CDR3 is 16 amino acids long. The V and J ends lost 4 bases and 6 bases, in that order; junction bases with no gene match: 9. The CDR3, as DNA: TGTGCCAGCAGTTTTTACGGACAGGCGAGTAATTCACCCCTCCACTTT. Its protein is CASSFYGQASNSPLHF.

CDR3 in amino acids: CATSGTSVYNEQFF. The CDR3 bases are TGTGCCACCAGTGGGACTAGCGTGTACAATGAGCAGTTCTTC. J is TRBJ2-1 and V is TRBV24-1; TRBD2 agrees at 9 bases. Germline-derived CDR1 and CDR2 are KGHDR and SFDVKD. V was clipped by 5 bases and J by 4 bases; unmatched bases: 2. This CDR3 has 14 residues.

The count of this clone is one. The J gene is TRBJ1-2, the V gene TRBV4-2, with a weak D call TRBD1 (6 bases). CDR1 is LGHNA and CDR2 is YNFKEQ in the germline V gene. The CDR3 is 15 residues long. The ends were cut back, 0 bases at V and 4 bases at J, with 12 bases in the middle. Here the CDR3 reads CASSQDLGAAYGYTF. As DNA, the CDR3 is TGTGCCAGCAGCCAAGATTTGGGGGCGGCCTATGGCTACACCTTC.

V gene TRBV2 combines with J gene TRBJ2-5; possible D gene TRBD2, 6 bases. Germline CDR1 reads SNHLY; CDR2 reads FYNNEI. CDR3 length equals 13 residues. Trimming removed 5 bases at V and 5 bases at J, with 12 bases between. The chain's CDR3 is CASSNFGGETQYF. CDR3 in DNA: TGTGCCAGCAGTAATTTTGGAGGGGAGACCCAGTACTTC.

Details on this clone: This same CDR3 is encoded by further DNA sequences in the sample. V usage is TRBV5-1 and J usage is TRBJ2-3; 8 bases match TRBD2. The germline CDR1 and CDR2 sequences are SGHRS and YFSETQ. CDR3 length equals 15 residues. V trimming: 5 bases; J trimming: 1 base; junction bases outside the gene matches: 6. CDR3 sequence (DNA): TGCGCCAGCAGTGTAACTAGCGGCGGCACAGATACGCAGTATTTT. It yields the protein CASSVTSGGTDTQYF.

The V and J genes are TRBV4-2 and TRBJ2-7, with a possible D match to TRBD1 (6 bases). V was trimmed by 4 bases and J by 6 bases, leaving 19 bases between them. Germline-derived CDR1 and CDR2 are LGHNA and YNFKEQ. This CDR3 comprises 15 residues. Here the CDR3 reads CASSPGQTLAAEQYF. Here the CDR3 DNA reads TGTGCCAGCAGCCCCGGACAGACCCTCGCCGCCGAGCAGTACTTC.

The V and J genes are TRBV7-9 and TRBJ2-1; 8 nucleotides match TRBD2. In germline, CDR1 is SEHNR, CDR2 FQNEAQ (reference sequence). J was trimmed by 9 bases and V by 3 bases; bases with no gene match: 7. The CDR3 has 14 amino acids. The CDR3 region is CASSFTGGRGEQFF. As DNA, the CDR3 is TGTGCCAGCAGCTTTACGGGAGGGAGGGGTGAGCAGTTCTTC.

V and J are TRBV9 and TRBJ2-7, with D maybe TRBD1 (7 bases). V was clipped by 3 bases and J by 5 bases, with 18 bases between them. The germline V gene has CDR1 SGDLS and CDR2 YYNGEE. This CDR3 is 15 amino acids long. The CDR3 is CASSATGTEGDEQYF. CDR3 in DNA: TGTGCCAGCAGCGCGACAGGGACTGAGGGCGACGAGCAGTACTTC.

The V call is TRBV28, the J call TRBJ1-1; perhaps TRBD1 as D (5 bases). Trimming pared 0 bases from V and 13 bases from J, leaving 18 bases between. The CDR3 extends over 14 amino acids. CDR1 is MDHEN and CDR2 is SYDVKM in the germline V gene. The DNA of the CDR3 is TGTGCCAGCAGTTTATGGGACATAACGGGTTTCTTTTTCTTT. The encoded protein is CASSLWDITGFFFF.

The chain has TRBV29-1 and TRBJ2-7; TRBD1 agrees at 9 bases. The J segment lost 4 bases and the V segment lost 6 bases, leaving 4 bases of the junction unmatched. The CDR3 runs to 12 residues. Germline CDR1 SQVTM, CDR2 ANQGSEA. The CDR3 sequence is CSVRQGVYEQYF. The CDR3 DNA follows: TGCAGCGTGCGACAGGGGGTTTACGAGCAGTACTTC.

The CDR3 loop reads CSVVSPGGASQHF. CDR3 DNA sequence: TGCAGCGTTGTATCTCCAGGGGGCGCTTCCCAGCATTTT. This rearrangement joins TRBV29-1 to TRBJ1-5; 8 nucleotides line up with TRBD1. The germline V gene encodes CDR1 SQVTM and CDR2 ANQGSEA. This CDR3 spans 13 amino acids. Losses at the gene ends were 4 bases for V and 11 bases for J; bases not matched to a gene: 10.

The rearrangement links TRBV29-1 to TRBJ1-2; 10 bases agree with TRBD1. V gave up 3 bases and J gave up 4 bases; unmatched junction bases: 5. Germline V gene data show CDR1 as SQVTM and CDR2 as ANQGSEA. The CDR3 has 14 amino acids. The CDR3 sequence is CSVESGQGTYGYTF. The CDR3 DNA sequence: TGCAGCGTTGAGTCGGGACAGGGGACCTATGGCTACACCTTC.

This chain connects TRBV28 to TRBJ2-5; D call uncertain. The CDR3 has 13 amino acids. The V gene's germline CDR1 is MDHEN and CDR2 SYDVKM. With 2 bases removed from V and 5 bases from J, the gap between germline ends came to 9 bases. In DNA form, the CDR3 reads TGTGCCAGCAGTTTAAGCCTCCGGGAGACCCAGTACTTC. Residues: CASSLSLRETQYF.

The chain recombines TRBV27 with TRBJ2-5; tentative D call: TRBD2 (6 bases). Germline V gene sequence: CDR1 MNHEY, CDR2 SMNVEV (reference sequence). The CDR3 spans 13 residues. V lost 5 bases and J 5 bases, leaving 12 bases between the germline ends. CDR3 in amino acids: CASSRRGLETQYF. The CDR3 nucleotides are TGTGCCAGCAGTCGCCGGGGGTTGGAGACCCAGTACTTC.

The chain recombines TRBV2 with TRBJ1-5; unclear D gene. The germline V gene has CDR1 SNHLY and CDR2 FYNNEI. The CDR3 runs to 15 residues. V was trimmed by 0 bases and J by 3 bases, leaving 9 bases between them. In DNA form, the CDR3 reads TGTGCCAGCAGTGAAGCGCGGTCACCCAATCAGCCCCAGCATTTT. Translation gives CASSEARSPNQPQHF.

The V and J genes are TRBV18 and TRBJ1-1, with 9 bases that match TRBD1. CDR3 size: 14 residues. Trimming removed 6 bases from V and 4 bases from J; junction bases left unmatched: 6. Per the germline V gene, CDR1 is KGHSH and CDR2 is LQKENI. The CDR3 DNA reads TGTGCCAGCTCGTCTGACAGGGGGATCACTGAAGCTTTCTTT. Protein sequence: CASSSDRGITEAFF.

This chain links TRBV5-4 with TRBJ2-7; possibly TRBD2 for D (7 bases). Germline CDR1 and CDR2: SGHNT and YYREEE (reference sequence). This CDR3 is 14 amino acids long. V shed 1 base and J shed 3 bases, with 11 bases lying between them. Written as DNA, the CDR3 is TGTGCCAGCAGCTTGAGGGGGGGGCGCTACGAGCAGTACTTC. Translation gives CASSLRGGRYEQYF.

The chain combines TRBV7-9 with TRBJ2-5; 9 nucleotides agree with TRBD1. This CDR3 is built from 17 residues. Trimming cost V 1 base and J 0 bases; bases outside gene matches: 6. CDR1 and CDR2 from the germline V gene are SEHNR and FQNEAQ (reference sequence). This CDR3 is CASSLGFGTGYQETQYF. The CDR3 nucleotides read TGTGCCAGCAGCTTAGGTTTTGGGACAGGGTACCAAGAGACCCAGTACTTC.

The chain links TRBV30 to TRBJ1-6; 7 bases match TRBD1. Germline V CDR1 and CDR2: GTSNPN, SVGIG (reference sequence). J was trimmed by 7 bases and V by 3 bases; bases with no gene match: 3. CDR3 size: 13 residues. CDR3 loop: CAWRQTGNSPLHF. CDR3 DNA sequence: TGTGCCTGGAGACAGACAGGGAATTCACCCCTCCACTTT.

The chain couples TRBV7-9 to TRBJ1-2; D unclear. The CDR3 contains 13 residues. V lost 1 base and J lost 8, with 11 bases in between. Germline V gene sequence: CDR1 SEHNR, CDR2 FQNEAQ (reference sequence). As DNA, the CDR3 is TGTGCCAGCAGCTTAGACAGCGGTGGGGGCTACACCTTC. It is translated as CASSLDSGGGYTF. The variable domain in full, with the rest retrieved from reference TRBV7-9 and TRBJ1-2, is DTGVSQNPRHKITKRGQNVTFRCDPISEHNRLYWYRQTLGQGPEFLTYFQNEAQLEKSRLLSDRFSAERPKGSFSTLEIQRTEQGDSAMYLCASSLDSGGGYTFGSGTRLTVV.

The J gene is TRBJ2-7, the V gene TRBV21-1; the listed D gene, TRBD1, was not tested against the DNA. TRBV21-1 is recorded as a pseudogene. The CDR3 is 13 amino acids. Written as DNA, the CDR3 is TGTGCCAGCAATTACAGGGCCTCCTACGAGCAGTACTTC. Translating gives CASNYRASYEQYF.

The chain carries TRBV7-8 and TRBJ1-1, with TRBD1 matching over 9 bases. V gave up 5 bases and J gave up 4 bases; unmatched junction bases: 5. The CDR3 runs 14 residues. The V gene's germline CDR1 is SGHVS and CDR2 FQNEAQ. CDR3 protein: CASSQDRGRTEAFF. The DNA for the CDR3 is TGTGCCAGCAGCCAGGACAGGGGACGCACTGAAGCTTTCTTT.

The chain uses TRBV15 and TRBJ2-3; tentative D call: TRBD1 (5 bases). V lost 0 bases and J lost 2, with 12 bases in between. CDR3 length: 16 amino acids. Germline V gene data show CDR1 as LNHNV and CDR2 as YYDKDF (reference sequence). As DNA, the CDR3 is TGTGCCACCAGCAGAGATGGCCAGGGTATCACAGATACGCAGTATTTT. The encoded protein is CATSRDGQGITDTQYF.

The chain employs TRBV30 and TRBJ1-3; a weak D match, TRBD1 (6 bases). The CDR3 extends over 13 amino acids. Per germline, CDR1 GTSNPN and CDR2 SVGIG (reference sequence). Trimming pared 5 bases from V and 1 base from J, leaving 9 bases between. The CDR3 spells CAWGTGSGNTIYF. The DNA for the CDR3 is TGTGCCTGGGGAACAGGGTCTGGAAACACCATATATTTT.

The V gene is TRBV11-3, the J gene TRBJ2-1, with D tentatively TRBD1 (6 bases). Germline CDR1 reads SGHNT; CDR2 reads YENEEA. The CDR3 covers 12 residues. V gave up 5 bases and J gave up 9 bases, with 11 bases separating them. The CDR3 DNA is TGTGCCAGCAGCGACAGGTACGGTGAGCAGTTCTTC. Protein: CASSDRYGEQFF.

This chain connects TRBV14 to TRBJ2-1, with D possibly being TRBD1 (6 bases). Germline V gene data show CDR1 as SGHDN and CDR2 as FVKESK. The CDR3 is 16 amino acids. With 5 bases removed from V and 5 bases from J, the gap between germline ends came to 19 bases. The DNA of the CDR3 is TGTGCCAGCAGCTTAAGACAGGTATTCGGTAACAATGAGCAGTTCTTC. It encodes CASSLRQVFGNNEQFF.

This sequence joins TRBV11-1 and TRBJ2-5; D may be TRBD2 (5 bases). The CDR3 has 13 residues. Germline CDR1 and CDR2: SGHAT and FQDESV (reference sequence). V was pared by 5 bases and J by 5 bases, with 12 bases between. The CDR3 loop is CASSGERMETQYF. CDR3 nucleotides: TGTGCCAGCAGCGGGGAGAGGATGGAGACCCAGTACTTC.

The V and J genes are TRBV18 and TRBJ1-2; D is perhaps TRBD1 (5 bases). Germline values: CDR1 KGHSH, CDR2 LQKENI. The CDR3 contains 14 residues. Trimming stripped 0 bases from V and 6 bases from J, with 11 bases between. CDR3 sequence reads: CASSPPPGLDGYTF. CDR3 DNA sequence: TGTGCCAGCTCACCACCCCCAGGGCTCGATGGCTACACCTTC.